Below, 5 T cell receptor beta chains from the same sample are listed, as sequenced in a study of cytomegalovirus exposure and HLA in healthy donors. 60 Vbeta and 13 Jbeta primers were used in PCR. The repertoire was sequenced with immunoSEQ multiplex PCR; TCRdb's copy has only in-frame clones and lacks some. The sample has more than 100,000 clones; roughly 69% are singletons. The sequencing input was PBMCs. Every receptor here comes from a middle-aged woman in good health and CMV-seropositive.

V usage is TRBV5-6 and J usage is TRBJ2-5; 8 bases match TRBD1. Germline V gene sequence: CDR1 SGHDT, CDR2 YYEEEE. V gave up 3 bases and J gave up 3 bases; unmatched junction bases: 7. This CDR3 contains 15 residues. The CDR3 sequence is CASSSAGTGEETQYF. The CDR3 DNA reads TGTGCCAGCAGCTCCGCCGGGACAGGAGAAGAGACCCAGTACTTC.

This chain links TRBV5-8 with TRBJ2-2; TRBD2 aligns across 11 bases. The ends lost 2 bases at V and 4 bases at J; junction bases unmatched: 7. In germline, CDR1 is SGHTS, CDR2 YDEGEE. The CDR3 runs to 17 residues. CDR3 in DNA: TGTGCCAGCAGCTTCGTCCCGGGACTAGCGGCCACCGGGGAGCTGTTTTTT. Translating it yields CASSFVPGLAATGELFF.

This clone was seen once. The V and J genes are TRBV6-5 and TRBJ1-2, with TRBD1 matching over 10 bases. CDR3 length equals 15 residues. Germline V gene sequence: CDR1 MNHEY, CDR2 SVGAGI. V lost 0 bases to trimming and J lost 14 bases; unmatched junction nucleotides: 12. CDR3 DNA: TGTGCCAGCAGTTACTCCCCCGGACAGGGGGGTACGAAGACCTTC. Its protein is CASSYSPGQGGTKTF.

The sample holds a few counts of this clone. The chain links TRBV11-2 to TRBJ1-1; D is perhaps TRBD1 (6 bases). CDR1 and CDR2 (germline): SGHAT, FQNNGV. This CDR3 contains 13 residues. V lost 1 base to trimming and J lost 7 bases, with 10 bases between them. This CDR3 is CASSLGQGLEAFF. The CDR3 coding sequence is TGTGCCAGCAGCTTAGGGCAGGGGCTTGAAGCTTTCTTT.

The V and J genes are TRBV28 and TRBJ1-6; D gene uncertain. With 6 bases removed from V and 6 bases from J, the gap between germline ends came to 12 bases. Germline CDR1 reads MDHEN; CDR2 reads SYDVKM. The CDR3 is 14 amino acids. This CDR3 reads CASSTFGVNSPLHF. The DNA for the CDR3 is TGTGCCAGCAGCACCTTCGGGGTTAATTCACCCCTCCACTTT. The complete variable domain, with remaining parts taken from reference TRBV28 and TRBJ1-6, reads DVKVTQSSRYLVKRTGEKVFLECVQDMDHENMFWYRQDPGLGLRLIYFSYDVKMKEKGDIPEGYSVSREKKERFSLILESASTNQTSMYLCASSTFGVNSPLHFGNGTRLTVT.